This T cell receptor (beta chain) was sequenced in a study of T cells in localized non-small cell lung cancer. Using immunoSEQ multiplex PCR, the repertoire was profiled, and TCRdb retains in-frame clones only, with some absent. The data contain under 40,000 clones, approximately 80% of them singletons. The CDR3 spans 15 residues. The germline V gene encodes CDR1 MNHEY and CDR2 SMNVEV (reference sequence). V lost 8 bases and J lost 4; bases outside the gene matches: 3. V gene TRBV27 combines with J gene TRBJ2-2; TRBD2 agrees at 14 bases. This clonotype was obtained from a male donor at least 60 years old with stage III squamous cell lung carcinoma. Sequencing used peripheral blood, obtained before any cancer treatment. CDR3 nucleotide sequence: TGTGCCAGCCTTGGACTAGCGGGAGGCACCGGGGAGCTGTTTTTT. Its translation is CASLGLAGGTGELFF.